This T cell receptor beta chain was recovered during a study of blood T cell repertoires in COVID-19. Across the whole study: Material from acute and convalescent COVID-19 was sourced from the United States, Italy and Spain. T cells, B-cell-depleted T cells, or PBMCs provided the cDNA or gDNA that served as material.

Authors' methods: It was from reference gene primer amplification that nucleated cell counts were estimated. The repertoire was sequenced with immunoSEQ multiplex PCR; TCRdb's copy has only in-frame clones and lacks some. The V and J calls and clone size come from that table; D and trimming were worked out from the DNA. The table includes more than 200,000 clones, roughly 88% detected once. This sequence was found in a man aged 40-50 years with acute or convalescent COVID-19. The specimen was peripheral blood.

The DNA for the CDR3 is TGTGCCAGCAGCGTCCGGAGTCTTAGCAATCAGCCCCAGCATTTT. Its translation: CASSVRSLSNQPQHF. This chain uses TRBV7-2 with TRBJ1-5; D gene uncertain. CDR3 length: 15 amino acids. Trimming left V 5 bases short and J 0 bases short, with 11 bases between. CDR1 is SGHTA, CDR2 FQGNSA, per germline. Variable domain in full (rest from reference TRBV7-2 and TRBJ1-5): GAGVSQSPSNKVTEKGKDVELRCDPISGHTALYWYRQSLGQGLEFLIYFQGNSAPDKSGLPSDRFSAERTGGSVSTLTIQRTQQEDSAVYLCASSVRSLSNQPQHFGDGTRLSIL.